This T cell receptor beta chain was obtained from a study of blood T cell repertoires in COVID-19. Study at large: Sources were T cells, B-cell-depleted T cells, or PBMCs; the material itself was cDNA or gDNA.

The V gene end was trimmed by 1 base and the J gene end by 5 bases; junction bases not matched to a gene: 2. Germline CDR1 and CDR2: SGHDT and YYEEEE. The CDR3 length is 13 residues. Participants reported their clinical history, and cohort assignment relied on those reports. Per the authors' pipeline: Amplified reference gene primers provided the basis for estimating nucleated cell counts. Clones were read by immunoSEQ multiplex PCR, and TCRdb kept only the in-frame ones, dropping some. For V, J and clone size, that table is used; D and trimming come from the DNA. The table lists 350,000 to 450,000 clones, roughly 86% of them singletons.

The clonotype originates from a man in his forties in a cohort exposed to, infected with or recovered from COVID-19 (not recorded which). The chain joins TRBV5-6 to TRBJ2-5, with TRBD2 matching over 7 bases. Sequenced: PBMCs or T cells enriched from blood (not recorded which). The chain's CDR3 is CASSLYGGETQYF. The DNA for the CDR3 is TGTGCCAGCAGCTTGTACGGGGGGGAGACCCAGTACTTC. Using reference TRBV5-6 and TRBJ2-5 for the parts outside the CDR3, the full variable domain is DAGVTQSPTHLIKTRGQQVTLRCSPKSGHDTVSWYQQALGQGPQFIFQYYEEEERQRGNFPDRFSGHQFPNYSSELNVNALLLGDSALYLCASSLYGGETQYFGPGTRLLVL.